This note documents a single T cell receptor (beta chain) sequence. What it binds is not known. This CDR3 is built from 14 residues. This entry comes from a study of cytomegalovirus exposure and HLA in healthy donors. PCR involved 60 Vbeta and 13 Jbeta primers. The table came from immunoSEQ multiplex PCR; TCRdb's copy has only in-frame clones and leaves some out. Its listing shows 45,000 to 55,000 clones. Findings of the study overall: Roughly uniform sequencing depth across donors was assumed, possibly incorrectly. Looking again later, the authors saw that most CMV-associated TCR beta chains seemed HLA-restricted.

Sequences were obtained from PBMCs. This TCR was recovered from a woman between 45 and 60 years old in good health and CMV-seropositive. This chain links TRBV21-1 with TRBJ2-1; the table calls TRBD1, which could not be checked here. TRBV21-1 is a pseudogene. CDR3 coding DNA: TGTGCCAGCAGCGGCGGACAGGGGAACAATGAGCAGTTCTTC. Translated: CASSGGQGNNEQFF.